These T cell receptor beta chains were read from a single sample in a study of a mutant IDH1 vaccine in newly diagnosed glioma. Antigen specificity for these receptors is unknown. Profiling relied on immunoSEQ multiplex PCR, and the TCRdb table lists in-frame clones only, not all of them. The sample carries some 48,000 clones, about three quarters recorded once. Source: PBMCs, taken from a glioma patient whose treatment included an IDH1 peptide vaccine. These receptors were taken from a man between 35 and 55 years old with glioma. Both conserved end residues are part of each CDR3. A D gene is named only where the DNA matches it firmly. Only part of the rows carry a size: once, few, many, or a class if the clone is expanded.

>TRBD2|TRBJ2-7|NA|TRBV19
TGTGCCAGTAGTATGGGGACTAGTTCCTACGAGCAGTACTTC
CASSMGTSSYEQYF
>NA|TRBJ2-2|NA|TRBV2
TGTGCCAGCCGACAGGGAGGGGTTGAGCTGTTTTTT
CASRQGGVELFF
>NA|TRBJ1-4|NA|TRBV5-1
TGCGCCAGCAGCCCTTCACCTGCAACTAATGAAAAACTGTTTTTT
CASSPSPATNEKLFF
>NA|TRBJ2-2|NA|TRBV7-9
TGTGCCAGCAACAAAATTGGCGGGAACACCGGGGAGCTGTTTTTT
CASNKIGGNTGELFF
>NA|TRBJ2-3|NA|TRBV7-2
TGTGCCGCTGAAAAGGGAGATCGCACAGATACGCAGTATTTT
CAAEKGDRTDTQYF
>NA|TRBJ2-5|NA|TRBV7-6
TGTGCCAGCAGCTTCGGCGGTCTGGAGGGCGAGACCCAGTACTTC
CASSFGGLEGETQYF
>NA|TRBJ1-1|NA|TRBV19
TGTGCCAGTAGTATGGACAAGAACACTGAAGCTTTCTTT
CASSMDKNTEAFF
>NA|TRBJ2-3|NA|TRBV18
TGTGCCAGCTCACTTAACGCGGACACAGATACGCAGTATTTT
CASSLNADTDTQYF
>NA|TRBJ2-3|NA|TRBV27
TGTGCCAGCAATTGGGACGGAAGCACAGATACGCAGTATTTT
CASNWDGSTDTQYF
>TRBD1|TRBJ2-5|NA|TRBV2
TGTGCCAGCCGGCAGGGGACAGGGAAAGAGACCCAGTACTTC
CASRQGTGKETQYF
>NA|TRBJ1-5|NA|TRBV21-1
TGTGCCAGCACCTGGGGGGTCGGGGGGAATCAGCCCCAGCATTTT
CASTWGVGGNQPQHF
>TRBD1|TRBJ1-5|NA|TRBV15
TGTGCCACCAGCCAGGACAGGGGAGAGGGTCAGCCCCAGCATTTT
CATSQDRGEGQPQHF
>NA|TRBJ2-3|NA|TRBV5-6
TGTGCCAGCAGCTTGTATAAGTCGGCGCAGTATTTT
CASSLYKSAQYF
>NA|TRBJ2-3|NA|TRBV10-3
TGTGCCTCAGCGGTGCAGGGGAAAGATACGCAGTATTTT
CASAVQGKDTQYF
>TRBD2|TRBJ2-2|once|TRBV19
TGTGCCAGCGATAGCGGGGGAATCGGGGAGCTGTTTTTT
CASDSGGIGELFF
>NA|TRBJ2-1|NA|TRBV10-3
TGTGCCATCAAAATAGCGGAGCGCTCCTACAATGAGCAGTTCTTC
CAIKIAERSYNEQFF
>NA|TRBJ1-1|few|TRBV7-2
TGTGCCAGCAGCTTCGGACAGTCGAACACTGAAGCTTTCTTT
CASSFGQSNTEAFF
>NA|TRBJ1-1|NA|TRBV6-5
TGTGCCAGCAGCTTGCTTTTCCGGACTGAAGCTTTCTTT
CASSLLFRTEAFF
>TRBD1|TRBJ2-2|NA|TRBV9
TGTGCCAGCAGCCCTCGGACAGGTCCCACCGGGGAGCTGTTTTTT
CASSPRTGPTGELFF
>NA|TRBJ2-3|NA|TRBV11-3
TGTGCCAGCAGCTTAGATCAGGGGGGGCCGGCAGATACGCAGTATTTT
CASSLDQGGPADTQYF
>NA|TRBJ2-3|few|TRBV11-3
TGTGCCAGCAGCTTAGTAGCGGCTGGGGGAGATACGCAGTATTTT
CASSLVAAGGDTQYF
>NA|TRBJ2-2|NA|TRBV7-9
TGTGCCAGCAGCTTAGCCCGGGGACAGAACACCGGGGAGCTGTTTTTT
CASSLARGQNTGELFF